The 14 T cell receptor beta chains listed next were all sequenced from one sample in a study of neurological immune-mediated disorders. Using its own MiXCR run on the 5' RACE reads, TCRdb lists one record per CDR3 protein. Of 85,000 to 110,000 distinct CDR3 sequences listed, less than 14% are singletons. Indicated time point: longitudinal time-point 3. The sample consisted of PBMCs. These receptors were collected from a female donor with HTLV-1-associated myelopathy (HAM/TSP).

V usage is TRBV7-7 and J usage is TRBJ2-2; 7 bases align to TRBD2. The germline V gene encodes CDR1 SSHAT and CDR2 FNYEAQ (reference sequence). The CDR3 has 15 amino acids. After removal of 5 bases from V and 6 bases from J, the junction contained 9 bases not matched to a gene. CDR3 nucleotide sequence: TGTGCCAGCAGCCTGAGCGGGAACGAGGCCGGGGAGCTGTTTTTT. This encodes CASSLSGNEAGELFF.

This chain uses TRBV14 with TRBJ2-1, with D unresolved. Germline loops: CDR1 SGHDN, CDR2 FVKESK. The CDR3 spans 15 residues. The ends were cut back, 0 bases at V and 4 bases at J, with 10 bases in the middle. Written as DNA, the CDR3 is TGTGCCAGCAGCCAAGATAATCAGATTTACAATGAGCAGTTCTTC. The encoded protein is CASSQDNQIYNEQFF.

On this clonotype itself: Being one base from a much bigger clone, this may be a read error. This chain joins TRBV28 and TRBJ2-2, with D perhaps TRBD1 (6 bases). The CDR3 contains 14 residues. Per the germline V gene, CDR1 is MDHEN and CDR2 is SYDVKM. The CDR3 DNA follows: TGTGCCAGCAGTCAACAGGGAATAACCGTGGAGCTGTTTTTT. Protein sequence: CASSQQGITVELFF.

This clonotype was found once. The junction does not match germline at one end; this may be a read error. The rearrangement joins TRBV12-3 or TRBV12-4 to TRBJ2-7; possible D gene TRBD1, 5 bases. The CDR3 runs to 14 residues. The CDR3 loop reads CASSFGRVAGEKYF. CDR3 sequence (DNA): TGTGCCAGCAGTTTCGGCAGGGTAGCAGGCGAGAAGTACTTC.

For this clonotype: One base away lies a much larger clone, so this may be a sequencing read error. The chain uses TRBV7-9 and TRBJ2-7; D not resolved. Germline lookup yields CDR1 SEHNR and CDR2 FQNEAQ (reference sequence). The CDR3 is 14 residues long. Trimming pared 5 bases from V and 2 bases from J, leaving 13 bases between. In nucleotides, the CDR3 is TGTGCCAGCAGCCTCCGGGTCAGACCCTACGAGCAGTACTTC. Protein: CASSLRVRPYEQYF.

The sample holds a few counts of this clonotype. This sequence joins TRBV6-1 and TRBJ2-7, with 10 bases identical to TRBD1. CDR3 size: 15 residues. Germline trimming cut 7 bases from V and 5 bases from J; bases unmatched to any gene: 11. CDR1 is MNHNS, CDR2 SASEGT, per germline. The CDR3 here is CASNQIDRGLHEQYF. In DNA form, the CDR3 reads TGTGCCAGCAACCAAATCGACAGGGGGCTCCACGAGCAGTACTTC.

This clonotype was counted many times. The rearrangement links TRBV5-5 to TRBJ1-5, with D unresolved. The CDR3 runs to 17 residues. The V end lost 0 bases, the J end lost 2 bases, and 15 bases lay between the germline ends. The germline CDR1 and CDR2 sequences are SGHKS and YYEKEE (reference sequence). CDR3 bases: TGTGCCAGCAGCTTGGCCAAGTCGGGAATCGGCAATCAGCCCCAGCATTTT. It yields the protein CASSLAKSGIGNQPQHF.

In this sample, this clonotype turned up a few times. The CDR3 loop is CASSYALTGYGYTF. The CDR3 nucleotides read TGTGCCAGCAGTTACGCCCTGACAGGGTATGGCTACACCTTC. V gene TRBV6-5 combines with J gene TRBJ1-2; 7 positions agree with TRBD1. The CDR3 has 14 amino acids. Germline V gene data show CDR1 as MNHEY and CDR2 as SVGAGI. Germline trimming cut 2 bases from V and 5 bases from J; bases unmatched to any gene: 5.

In this sample, this clonotype turned up many times. This chain joins TRBV29-1 and TRBJ2-1; 8 bases map to TRBD1. CDR1 and CDR2 from the germline V gene are SQVTM and ANQGSEA. This CDR3 region has 13 residues. V lost 2 bases and J lost 4; bases outside the gene matches: 1. DNA for the CDR3: TGCAGCGTTGAACAGGGGGCGTACAATGAGCAGTTCTTC. Translation: CSVEQGAYNEQFF.

This clonotype has a count of ten or more. The chain joins TRBV3-1 to TRBJ2-3; 9 bases agree with TRBD2. The V segment lost 0 bases and the J segment 3 bases; nucleotides outside the gene matches: 7. Per the germline V gene, CDR1 is LGHDT and CDR2 is YNNKEL (reference sequence). This CDR3 has 17 residues. The CDR3 sequence: CASSQDGAGGGTDTQYF. In DNA, the CDR3 is TGTGCCAGCAGCCAAGATGGAGCGGGGGGCGGGACAGATACGCAGTATTTT.

The sample holds many counts of this clonotype. The chain recombines TRBV5-1 with TRBJ2-3; no clear D gene. Germline V gives CDR1 SGHRS, CDR2 YFSETQ. The CDR3 sequence is 16 residues long. The germline V and J ends were trimmed by 4 bases and 2 bases, with 17 bases remaining between them. The DNA for the CDR3 is TGCGCCAGCAGCCCGGGTGAAGGGCTCCACACAGATACGCAGTATTTT. Translation gives CASSPGEGLHTDTQYF. The full variable domain, completed using reference TRBV5-1 and TRBJ2-3, is KAGVTQTPRYLIKTRGQQVTLSCSPISGHRSVSWYQQTPGQGLQFLFEYFSETQRNKGNFPGRFSGRQFSNSRSEMNVSTLELGDSALYLCASSPGEGLHTDTQYFGPGTRLTVL.

This clonotype was detected ten times or more. The DNA is omitted, as the CDR3 cannot be located on it reliably, and the CDR3 follows TCRdb's listing. This sequence joins TRBV27 and TRBJ2-2; the D call in the table, TRBD1, was not verified against the DNA. CDR1 and CDR2 (germline): MNHEY, SMNVEV (reference sequence). The CDR3 is 16 amino acids long, termini counted. The CDR3 protein is CASSLSRGFGAGELFF.

This clonotype was found many times. The chain uses TRBV6-6 and TRBJ2-5; 9 bases map to TRBD2. The germline gives CDR1 MNHNY, CDR2 SVGAGI (reference sequence). Losses at the gene ends were 5 bases for V and 5 bases for J; bases not matched to a gene: 6. The CDR3 covers 14 residues. CDR3 amino acids: CASSGGGAGETQYF. Written as DNA, the CDR3 is TGTGCCAGCAGTGGCGGGGGGGCCGGGGAGACCCAGTACTTC.

This clonotype has only a few counts. A much larger clonotype is one base distant, so this may be a read error. The CDR3 DNA sequence: TGTGCCAGCAGTGGGACAGGGGCCGAGCAGTACTTC. It yields the protein CASSGTGAEQYF. The chain combines TRBV2 with TRBJ2-7; 9 bases are a match to TRBD1. The CDR3 sequence is 12 residues long. Germline trimming cut 4 bases from V and 6 bases from J; bases unmatched to any gene: 1. Germline CDR1 reads SNHLY; CDR2 reads FYNNEI.